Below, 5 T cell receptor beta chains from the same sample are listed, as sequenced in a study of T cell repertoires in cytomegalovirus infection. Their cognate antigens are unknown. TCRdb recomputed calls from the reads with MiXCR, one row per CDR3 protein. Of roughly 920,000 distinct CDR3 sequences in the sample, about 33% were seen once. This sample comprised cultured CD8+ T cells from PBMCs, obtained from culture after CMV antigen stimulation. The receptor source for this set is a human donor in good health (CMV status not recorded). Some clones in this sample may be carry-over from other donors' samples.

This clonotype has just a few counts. In nucleotides, the CDR3 is TGTGCCAGCAGCCAGGGACCGTGGAGGGCTGGAAACACCATATATTTT. It codes for CASSQGPWRAGNTIYF. This rearrangement joins TRBV14 to TRBJ1-3; D possibly corresponds to TRBD1 (5 bases). The germline V and J ends were trimmed by 3 bases and 2 bases, with 14 bases remaining between them. Looked up from germline, CDR1 is SGHDN and CDR2 is FVKESK. The CDR3 is 16 residues long.

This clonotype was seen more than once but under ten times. CDR3 protein: CASSFGRPGDEQYV. CDR3 in DNA: TGTGCCAGCAGCTTTGGACGGCCTGGGGACGAGCAGTACGTC. The J gene is TRBJ2-7, the V gene TRBV5-6; D ambiguous. CDR1 is SGHDT, CDR2 YYEEEE, per germline. The CDR3 runs 14 residues. The V and J ends lost 2 bases and 5 bases respectively, with 14 bases between them.

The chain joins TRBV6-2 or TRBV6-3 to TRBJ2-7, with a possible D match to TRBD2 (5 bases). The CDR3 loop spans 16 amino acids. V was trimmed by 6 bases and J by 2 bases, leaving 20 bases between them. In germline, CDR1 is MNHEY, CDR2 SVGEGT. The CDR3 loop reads CASRPDEGIEAYEQYF. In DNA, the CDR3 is TGTGCCAGCAGACCCGACGAGGGTATAGAGGCCTACGAGCAGTACTTC.

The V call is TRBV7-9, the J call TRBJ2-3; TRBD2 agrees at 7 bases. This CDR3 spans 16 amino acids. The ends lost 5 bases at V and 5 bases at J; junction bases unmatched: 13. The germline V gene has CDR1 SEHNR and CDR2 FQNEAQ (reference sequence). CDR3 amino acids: CASSPPMGGWIDTQYF. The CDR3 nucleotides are TGTGCCAGCAGCCCCCCGATGGGGGGGTGGATAGATACGCAGTATTTT.

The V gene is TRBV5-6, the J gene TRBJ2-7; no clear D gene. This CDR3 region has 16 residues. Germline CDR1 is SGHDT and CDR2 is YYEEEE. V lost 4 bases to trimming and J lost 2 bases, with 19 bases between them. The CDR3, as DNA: TGTGCCAGCAGCAACTCCCCCCTAGACACTGCCTACGAGCAGTACGTC. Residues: CASSNSPLDTAYEQYV.